This T cell receptor beta chain is drawn from a study of CXCR3 chemokines and chemotherapy response in bladder cancer (dated by TCRdb to between 2020 and 2023). For context, the study as a whole: Whether chemotherapy response in human bladder cancer was predicted by intratumoral CXCR3 chemokine system activity was examined in the study.

The library was built by means of PCR. Sequencing used an Illumina HiSeq 2500. Starting from the raw public reads, TCRdb applied fastp trimming at Q25, assembled clones with MiXCR and retained in-frame beta chains. Rows merge per CDR3 protein into single entries with the most common DNA and genes. Recorded for this sample are about 12,000 distinct CDR3 sequences; around an eighth of them occurred a single time. Of the sample, roughly 27% is held by the ten largest clones. This clonotype was counted at least ten times. Its antigen target is currently unknown. No base-level quality is on record; no much larger clone is a single base apart. Spanning cysteine to phenylalanine, the CDR3 consists of 14 amino acids. The entry retains the CDR3 DNA only, 42 bases that are in frame from base 1. The germline V gene encodes CDR1 KGHSH and CDR2 LQKENI. Cut back by 3 bases and 2 bases, the V and J ends lie 11 bases apart.

The source of this sequence is a human donor with bladder cancer that did not respond to neoadjuvant chemotherapy. This specimen was acquired from a patient whose treatment included neoadjuvant chemotherapy. This sequence uses TRBV18 and TRBJ2-7; the D gene is not confidently resolved. The nucleotide sequence reads TGTGCCAGCTCACCCCCCTCCCATCCCTACGAGCAGTACTTC. This gives the protein CASSPPSHPYEQYF.